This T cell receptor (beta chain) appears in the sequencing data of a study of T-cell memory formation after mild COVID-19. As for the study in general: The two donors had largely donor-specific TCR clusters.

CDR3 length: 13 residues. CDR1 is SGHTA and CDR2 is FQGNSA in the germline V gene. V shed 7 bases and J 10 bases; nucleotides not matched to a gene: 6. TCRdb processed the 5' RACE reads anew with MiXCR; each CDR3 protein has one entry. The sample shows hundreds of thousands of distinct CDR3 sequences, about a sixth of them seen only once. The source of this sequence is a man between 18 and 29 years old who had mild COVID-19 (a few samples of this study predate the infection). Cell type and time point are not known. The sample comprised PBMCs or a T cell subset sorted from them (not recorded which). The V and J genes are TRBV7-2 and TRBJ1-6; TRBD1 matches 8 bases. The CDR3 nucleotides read TGTGCCAGCAACGGGGACAGGCGGTCACCCCTCCACTTT. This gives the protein CASNGDRRSPLHF.